This T cell receptor (beta chain) comes out of a study of identical twins. As concerns this clonotype: Compared with germline, one end of the junction differs, possibly owing to a read error.

One entry per CDR3 protein results from TCRdb running MiXCR on the 5' RACE reads. The sample lists around 1.7 million distinct CDR3 sequences; less than 35% were seen once. The sequence derives from a newborn girl in good health. Material: cord blood.

CDR3 nucleotide sequence: TGCAGCGTTGGGCATCTGGGAGAAAAACCGTTTTTT. Residues: CSVGHLGEKPFF. The chain uses TRBV29-1 and TRBJ1-4; D unclear. CDR3 length equals 12 residues. The germline V gene has CDR1 SQVTM and CDR2 ANQGSEA.